Below are 8 T cell receptor beta chains sequenced from a single sample in a study of blood T cell dynamics during melanoma immunotherapy. Time point described: week 3, after first cycle of checkpoint inhibitor. The method was immunoSEQ multiplex PCR; TCRdb's version includes in-frame clones alone and lacks a portion of them. Seen here are about 28,000 clones, approximately 88% observed once, and the top ten hold 9% to 12%. Sequences were derived from blood, sampled from a patient treated with checkpoint blockade. All receptors come from a human donor with melanoma.

This chain uses TRBV5-6 with TRBJ1-2; 7 nucleotides agree with TRBD1. This CDR3 is built from 17 residues. Germline values: CDR1 SGHDT, CDR2 YYEEEE. The V segment lost 1 base and the J segment 1 base; nucleotides outside the gene matches: 10. The CDR3 sequence: CASSLPGQELVNYGYTF. DNA of the CDR3: TGTGCCAGCAGCTTGCCCGGACAGGAGCTCGTTAACTATGGCTACACCTTC.

The chain carries TRBV28 and TRBJ1-5; D is undetermined. Germline CDR1 MDHEN, CDR2 SYDVKM. Trimming cost V 5 bases and J 0 bases, with 20 bases left between them. This CDR3 is 18 amino acids long. Here the CDR3 reads CASSRTRSAQDSNQPQHF. DNA for the CDR3: TGTGCCAGCAGTAGAACCCGCTCGGCCCAGGATAGCAATCAGCCCCAGCATTTT.

Note on this clone: This same CDR3 is encoded by further DNA sequences in the sample. V is TRBV5-6 and J is TRBJ1-2, with no clear D. Germline V gene sequence: CDR1 SGHDT, CDR2 YYEEEE. V was clipped by 0 bases and J by 7 bases, with 10 bases between them. The length of the CDR3 is 13 residues. DNA of the CDR3: TGTGCCAGCAGCTTGGTGGGAGCTGGTGGCTACACCTTC. It is translated as CASSLVGAGGYTF.

The chain recombines TRBV7-2 with TRBJ2-7; D uncertain. The CDR3 sequence is 13 residues long. The V and J ends lost 1 base and 1 base respectively, with 5 bases between them. Germline CDR1 reads SGHTA; CDR2 reads FQGNSA. The CDR3 reads CASSLGRSYEQYF. CDR3 nucleotides: TGTGCCAGCAGCTTAGGGCGGTCCTACGAGCAGTACTTC. The variable domain in full, completed from reference TRBV7-2 and TRBJ2-7, reads GAGVSQSPSNKVTEKGKDVELRCDPISGHTALYWYRQSLGQGLEFLIYFQGNSAPDKSGLPSDRFSAERTGGSVSTLTIQRTQQEDSAVYLCASSLGRSYEQYFGPGTRLTVT.

Here the CDR3 DNA reads TGCAGCGTTGAAGTGGGTTGGAACACTGAAGCTTTCTTT. Translated, it gives CSVEVGWNTEAFF. The chain employs TRBV29-1 and TRBJ1-1; D remains ambiguous. V was shortened by 1 base and J by 1 base, with 7 bases between the two germline ends. The length of the CDR3 is 13 residues. Germline CDR1 is SQVTM and CDR2 is ANQGSEA.

The sample holds one count of this clone. V is TRBV28 and J is TRBJ1-2, with a possible D match to TRBD1 (6 bases). Germline V gene sequence: CDR1 MDHEN, CDR2 SYDVKM. V lost 5 bases and J lost 0, with 22 bases in between. The CDR3 loop spans 18 amino acids. The CDR3 is CASSPPGQGTSTNYGYTF. For the CDR3, the DNA is TGTGCCAGCAGTCCACCCGGGCAGGGGACCTCTACTAACTATGGCTACACCTTC.

V usage is TRBV6-1 and J usage is TRBJ1-4; 12 nucleotides align to TRBD1. The CDR3 runs to 15 residues. V shed 7 bases and J 7 bases; nucleotides not matched to a gene: 7. The germline V gene encodes CDR1 MNHNS and CDR2 SASEGT. The CDR3 protein is CASTGQGAMGEKLFF. The CDR3 bases are TGTGCCAGCACGGGACAGGGGGCTATGGGTGAAAAACTGTTTTTT.

This clone was recorded once. The chain links TRBV5-1 to TRBJ1-1; D may be TRBD1 (5 bases). Trimming cost V 2 bases and J 1 base, with 15 bases left between them. This CDR3 spans 16 amino acids. CDR1 and CDR2 from the germline V gene are SGHRS and YFSETQ. CDR3 amino acids: CASSLREGSGNTEAFF. The CDR3 DNA follows: TGCGCCAGCAGCTTACGGGAGGGGTCTGGGAACACTGAAGCTTTCTTT.